The 29 T cell receptor beta chains given below trace back to one sample, sequenced in a study of blood T cell repertoires in COVID-19 (dated by TCRdb to the early 2020s). Receptor amplification or capture employed the immunoSEQ multiplex PCR assay. TCRdb's version of the immuneACCESS table is confined to in-frame rearrangements and falls short of the full clone set. An unresolved V gene accounts for under half of the shortfall where checked; the remainder is of unknown origin. The sample data list 390,000 or so clones, and 86% of these were observed just once. The top ten clonotypes cover about 1.5% of the sample. Source material: peripheral blood. Every receptor here comes from a woman aged 25 to 39 with active or convalescent COVID-19.

The chain couples TRBV27 to TRBJ2-7; 9 nucleotides agree with TRBD1. Germline lookup yields CDR1 MNHEY and CDR2 SMNVEV (reference sequence). The CDR3 covers 16 residues. V gave up 4 bases and J gave up 4 bases; unmatched junction bases: 11. CDR3 loop: CASSYPSGTGQYEQYF. The CDR3 coding sequence is TGTGCCAGCAGTTACCCCTCCGGGACAGGGCAATACGAGCAGTACTTC.

The gene calls are TRBV5-8 and TRBJ1-1; 7 nucleotides agree with TRBD1. This CDR3 is built from 16 residues. Germline V CDR1 and CDR2: SGHTS, YDEGEE. Trimming at V came to 4 bases and at J to 6 bases, leaving 15 bases not matched to a gene. CDR3 amino acids: CASSIGDRFTPAEAFF. CDR3 DNA: TGTGCCAGCAGCATTGGGGACAGATTCACCCCCGCTGAAGCTTTCTTT. The whole variable domain, remainder taken from reference TRBV5-8 and TRBJ1-1, is EAGVTQSPTHLIKTRGQQATLRCSPISGHTSVYWYQQALGLGLQFLLWYDEGEERNRGNFPPRFSGRQFPNYSSELNVNALELEDSALYLCASSIGDRFTPAEAFFGQGTRLTVV.

The chain carries TRBV10-3 and TRBJ1-2, with 8 bases that match TRBD1. The J segment lost 6 bases and the V segment lost 7 bases, leaving 13 bases of the junction unmatched. The CDR3 spans 15 residues. The germline CDR1 and CDR2 sequences are ENHRY and SYGVKD. CDR3 sequence reads: CAITPGGFSPNGYTF. The CDR3 DNA sequence: TGTGCCATCACTCCAGGGGGCTTCAGCCCTAATGGCTACACCTTC.

V gene TRBV29-1 combines with J gene TRBJ1-2, with a tentative D call TRBD1 (5 bases). This CDR3 has 13 amino acids. Germline values: CDR1 SQVTM, CDR2 ANQGSEA. With 0 bases removed from V and 6 bases from J, the gap between germline ends came to 11 bases. CDR3 region: CSVEDRGVDGYTF. DNA for the CDR3: TGCAGCGTTGAAGATCGGGGGGTGGATGGCTACACCTTC. Together with reference TRBV29-1 and TRBJ1-2, the CDR3 gives the full variable domain: SAVISQKPSRDICQRGTSLTIQCQVDSQVTMMFWYRQQPGQSLTLIATANQGSEATYESGFVIDKFPISRPNLTFSTLTVSNMSPEDSSIYLCSVEDRGVDGYTFGSGTRLTVV.

V and J are TRBV10-2 and TRBJ2-5; TRBD2 agrees at 12 bases. Per germline, CDR1 WSHSY and CDR2 SAAADI. Germline trimming cut 10 bases from V and 4 bases from J; bases unmatched to any gene: 10. The CDR3 runs to 15 residues. The CDR3 sequence: CATGGKTSGGETQYF. In nucleotides, the CDR3 is TGCGCCACCGGGGGAAAGACTAGCGGGGGAGAGACCCAGTACTTC.

The CDR3 DNA sequence: TGTGCCAGCAGCCTCACTAGCGGCTACGAGCAGTACTTC. This sequence encodes CASSLTSGYEQYF. The V call is TRBV5-4, the J call TRBJ2-7, with 8 positions matching TRBD2. Trimming removed 4 bases from V and 3 bases from J; junction bases left unmatched: 3. Germline CDR1 and CDR2: SGHNT and YYREEE (reference sequence). This CDR3 has 13 amino acids.

The V gene is TRBV4-1, the J gene TRBJ1-4; TRBD1 matches 10 bases. The CDR3 loop spans 16 amino acids. Unmatched junction bases numbered 3, after V lost 5 bases and J lost 0 bases. CDR1 is MGHRA and CDR2 is YSYEKL in the germline V gene. The CDR3 protein is CASSYGTGATNEKLFF. CDR3 sequence (DNA): TGCGCCAGCAGCTACGGGACAGGGGCAACTAATGAAAAACTGTTTTTT.

The V and J genes are TRBV2 and TRBJ1-1; TRBD1 is a possible D gene (6 bases). V lost 3 bases and J lost 1, with 12 bases in between. Germline V gives CDR1 SNHLY, CDR2 FYNNEI. This CDR3 has 15 amino acids. The CDR3 spells CASSDRAGANTEAFF. The CDR3 DNA reads TGTGCCAGCAGTGATCGGGCAGGGGCGAACACTGAAGCTTTCTTT.

The J gene is TRBJ1-3, the V gene TRBV18; D uncertain. The V gene lost 5 bases and the J gene lost 4 bases, with 12 bases spanning the gap. The CDR3 contains 14 residues. Germline V gene sequence: CDR1 KGHSH, CDR2 LQKENI. CDR3: CASSDKKKGNTIYF. The CDR3, as DNA: TGTGCCAGCTCAGACAAGAAAAAAGGAAACACCATATATTTT.

The chain recombines TRBV6-5 with TRBJ2-3, with 9 positions matching TRBD2. CDR1 is MNHEY and CDR2 is SVGAGI in the germline V gene. This CDR3 has 15 amino acids. Trimming took 6 bases from V and 2 from J; bases not matched to a gene: 6. CDR3: CASRVSGSVTDTQYF. CDR3 bases: TGTGCCAGCAGGGTTAGCGGGAGTGTCACAGATACGCAGTATTTT.

This clone was detected a few times. The chain carries TRBV30 and TRBJ2-7; 8 nucleotides agree with TRBD1. The CDR3 extends over 12 amino acids. Germline V lookup: CDR1 GTSNPN, CDR2 SVGIG (reference sequence). V lost 7 bases, J lost 0 bases, and 2 bases stayed unmatched. CDR3 region: CAYRGSSYEQYF. CDR3 nucleotides: TGTGCCTACAGGGGGAGCTCCTACGAGCAGTACTTC.

The chain joins TRBV7-9 to TRBJ2-1, with D possibly matching TRBD2 (5 bases). Germline V gives CDR1 SEHNR, CDR2 FQNEAQ (reference sequence). V shed 5 bases and J shed 4 bases, with 9 bases lying between them. This CDR3 region has 13 residues. CDR3 region: CASSPPGYNEQFF. The DNA for the CDR3 is TGTGCCAGCAGCCCCCCGGGGTACAATGAGCAGTTCTTC. Filled out from reference TRBV7-9 and TRBJ2-1, the complete variable domain reads DTGVSQNPRHKITKRGQNVTFRCDPISEHNRLYWYRQTLGQGPEFLTYFQNEAQLEKSRLLSDRFSAERPKGSFSTLEIQRTEQGDSAMYLCASSPPGYNEQFFGPGTRLTVL.

The chain is built from TRBV9 and TRBJ2-6; TRBD1 is a possible D gene (6 bases). Trimming removed 5 bases at V and 2 bases at J, with 20 bases between. CDR3 length equals 18 residues. CDR1 SGDLS and CDR2 YYNGEE come from the germline V gene. In DNA form, the CDR3 reads TGTGCCAGCAGTAACAGGGACGAGTACCTCCCTGGGGCCAACGTCCTGACTTTC. It specifies CASSNRDEYLPGANVLTF.

This chain connects TRBV27 to TRBJ1-1; D is possibly TRBD1 (6 bases). The CDR3 covers 18 residues. V lost 3 bases to trimming and J lost 1 base, with 21 bases between them. CDR1 MNHEY and CDR2 SMNVEV come from the germline V gene (reference sequence). This CDR3 reads CASSFGRGSPGANTEAFF. The CDR3 DNA reads as TGTGCCAGCAGTTTTGGGCGGGGGTCCCCGGGGGCGAACACTGAAGCTTTCTTT.

V gene TRBV5-1 combines with J gene TRBJ2-2; 7 bases map to TRBD1. The V segment lost 2 bases and the J segment 1 base; nucleotides outside the gene matches: 2. This CDR3 has 15 residues. Per germline, CDR1 SGHRS and CDR2 YFSETQ. The CDR3 DNA reads TGCGCCAGCAGCTTCGGGACAGAGAACACCGGGGAGCTGTTTTTT. Translated: CASSFGTENTGELFF.

The rearrangement links TRBV12-3 or TRBV12-4 to TRBJ2-1; D is unclear. The CDR3 sequence is 13 residues long. V lost 6 bases and J 2 bases, leaving 8 bases between the germline ends. Written as DNA, the CDR3 is TGTGCCAGCAGGAACCGGGCCTACAATGAGCAGTTCTTC. Protein sequence: CASRNRAYNEQFF.

The chain recombines TRBV6-2 or TRBV6-3 with TRBJ1-6; D may be TRBD1 (6 bases). Trimming took 5 bases from V and 4 from J, leaving 12 bases between them. CDR1 is MNHEY, CDR2 SVGEGT, per germline. The CDR3 sequence is 15 residues long. The CDR3 spells CASSTRTDYNSPLHF. The DNA of the CDR3 is TGTGCCAGCAGTACTCGGACAGATTATAATTCACCCCTCCACTTT.

V and J are TRBV10-3 and TRBJ1-1; D perhaps matches TRBD1 (5 bases). Germline values: CDR1 ENHRY, CDR2 SYGVKD. The CDR3 has 14 residues. V lost 10 bases and J lost 1, with 16 bases in between. The DNA of the CDR3 is TGTGCCACCGGGTTGGGGCGACCGAACACTGAAGCTTTCTTT. This codes for CATGLGRPNTEAFF.

The V gene is TRBV27, the J gene TRBJ2-1; 13 nucleotides agree with TRBD2. The CDR3 length is 15 residues. The V and J ends lost 5 bases and 7 bases, in that order; junction bases with no gene match: 5. The germline gives CDR1 MNHEY, CDR2 SMNVEV (reference sequence). CDR3 in DNA: TGTGCCAGCAGTCAAGGGACTAGCGGGACTAATGAGCAGTTCTTC. Translated, it gives CASSQGTSGTNEQFF.

In this sample, this clone turned up once. The genes are TRBV7-9 and TRBJ2-4; 7 bases map to TRBD1. CDR1 and CDR2 from the germline V gene are SEHNR and FQNEAQ (reference sequence). Losses at the gene ends were 5 bases for V and 5 bases for J; bases not matched to a gene: 12. The CDR3 contains 16 residues. DNA for the CDR3: TGTGCCAGCAGCCCAATATTGAGGGGACAGCAAAACATTCAGTACTTC. Its protein product is CASSPILRGQQNIQYF. Full variable domain (missing parts from reference TRBV7-9 and TRBJ2-4): DTGVSQNPRHKITKRGQNVTFRCDPISEHNRLYWYRQTLGQGPEFLTYFQNEAQLEKSRLLSDRFSAERPKGSFSTLEIQRTEQGDSAMYLCASSPILRGQQNIQYFGAGTRLSVL.

The V gene is TRBV29-1, the J gene TRBJ2-4, with D tentatively TRBD1 (6 bases). The V and J ends lost 6 bases and 5 bases respectively, with 23 bases between them. Per germline, CDR1 SQVTM and CDR2 ANQGSEA. The CDR3 loop spans 16 amino acids. This CDR3 reads CSVSKGLSAGENIQYF. CDR3 in DNA: TGCAGCGTAAGCAAAGGGTTGTCAGCAGGGGAAAACATTCAGTACTTC.

The chain uses TRBV4-1 and TRBJ2-7, with 11 bases aligning to TRBD2. The germline V gene has CDR1 MGHRA and CDR2 YSYEKL. The CDR3 consists of 19 residues. The V gene end was trimmed by 1 base and the J gene end by 3 bases; junction bases not matched to a gene: 14. The CDR3 sequence: CASSQAPGGLAGGFYEQYF. The CDR3 DNA is TGCGCCAGCAGCCAAGCCCCCGGCGGGCTAGCGGGAGGCTTCTACGAGCAGTACTTC.

J is TRBJ2-7 and V is TRBV4-1; maybe TRBD1 (6 bases). Trimming took off 4 bases at V and 4 bases at J, with 14 bases between the two ends. The CDR3 runs to 14 residues. CDR1 and CDR2 from the germline V gene are MGHRA and YSYEKL. DNA for the CDR3: TGCGCCAGCAGCCTTGGACAGCTGAATTACGAGCAGTACTTC. This sequence encodes CASSLGQLNYEQYF.

V usage is TRBV4-1 and J usage is TRBJ2-1; perhaps TRBD2 as D (6 bases). The CDR3 length is 18 residues. Germline V gives CDR1 MGHRA, CDR2 YSYEKL. V lost 7 bases, J lost 4 bases, and 26 bases lay in between. The CDR3: CASTRPEQGGNTYNEQFF. The DNA for the CDR3 is TGCGCCAGCACCCGACCCGAACAAGGCGGGAATACTTACAATGAGCAGTTCTTC.

This chain links TRBV5-4 with TRBJ2-3; TRBD2 matches at 8 bases. The CDR3 is made up of 15 amino acids. Germline V gives CDR1 SGHNT, CDR2 YYREEE (reference sequence). V lost 10 bases, J lost 0 bases, and 10 bases stayed unmatched. CDR3 protein: CAYGGGGPSTDTQYF. The DNA of the CDR3 is TGTGCCTACGGGGGCGGGGGGCCTAGCACAGATACGCAGTATTTT.

A single count supports this clone. Distinct nucleotide sequences in the sample also encode this CDR3. The chain is built from TRBV19 and TRBJ2-1; the D gene is possibly TRBD1 (5 bases). The germline V gene has CDR1 LNHDA and CDR2 SQIVND (reference sequence). The CDR3 contains 14 residues. The V and J ends lost 3 bases and 4 bases respectively, with 10 bases between them. The CDR3 is CASSIGDRYNEQFF. The CDR3 region has the DNA TGTGCCAGTAGTATTGGCGACAGATACAATGAGCAGTTCTTC.

This chain connects TRBV18 to TRBJ2-3; D possibly corresponds to TRBD2 (6 bases). The germline gives CDR1 KGHSH, CDR2 LQKENI. The CDR3 sequence is 16 residues long. Trimming pared 0 bases from V and 3 bases from J, leaving 13 bases between. The CDR3 is CASSPPSLAGTDTQYF. The CDR3 DNA reads TGTGCCAGCTCACCACCGTCACTAGCAGGGACAGATACGCAGTATTTT.

J is TRBJ1-1 and V is TRBV19; 7 bases agree with TRBD1. The V gene end was trimmed by 1 base and the J gene end by 8 bases; junction bases not matched to a gene: 4. Per the germline V gene, CDR1 is LNHDA and CDR2 is SQIVND (reference sequence). This CDR3 comprises 13 residues. The chain's CDR3 is CASSIGGTAEAFF. CDR3 sequence (DNA): TGTGCCAGTAGTATAGGGGGGACAGCAGAAGCTTTCTTT.

Points on this clone: A much larger clone lies one base from this, so it may be a read error. The V call is TRBV6-5, the J call TRBJ2-7; TRBD2 matches at 9 bases. J gave up 3 bases and V 0 bases, and 0 bases lay outside the gene matches. Germline loops: CDR1 MNHEY, CDR2 SVGAGI. The CDR3 contains 14 residues. The CDR3 DNA reads TGTGCCAGCAGTTACTCTAGCGGGGGCTACGAGCAGTACTTC. Residues: CASSYSSGGYEQYF.